This passage covers 16 T cell receptor beta chains from one sample sequenced in a study of regulatory T cells in long-lasting Graves disease. CDR3-region Arm-PCR and iRepertoire HTBI primers produced the TCR beta libraries. TCRdb analysed the multiplex PCR reads with MiXCR anew, one entry per CDR3 protein. The sample records about 400,000 distinct CDR3 sequences, around 16% being singletons. As for time point: newly diagnosed GD, antithyroid drugs for less than 3 months. The TCR library was made from RNA extracted from PBMCs. These data also formed part of another study, on T cells in Graves' hyperthyroidism and ophthalmopathy.

The specimen comprised peripheral blood mononuclear cells (PBMCs), sampled at new diagnosis, from a patient treated with antithyroid drugs. The receptors derive from a young woman with Graves disease.

There are many counts of this clonotype. This chain uses TRBV2 with TRBJ1-6, with unresolved D. CDR3 length: 14 residues. The germline V gene has CDR1 SNHLY and CDR2 FYNNEI. Trimming removed 4 bases from V and 8 bases from J, with 12 bases in between. In DNA, the CDR3 is TGTGCCAGCAGTGCGGCAGGAGGTGATTCACCCCTCCACTTT. It yields the protein CASSAAGGDSPLHF.

Worth noting for this clonotype: This clone may be a read error of a much larger clone one base away. This chain connects TRBV6-1 to TRBJ1-2, with D possibly matching TRBD1 (5 bases). Per the germline V gene, CDR1 is MNHNS and CDR2 is SASEGT. The CDR3 has 14 residues. CDR3 region: CAGSEQVVNYGYTF. The CDR3 DNA reads as TGTGCCGGCAGTGAACAGGTAGTGAACTATGGCTACACCTTC.

This clonotype showed up just a few times. V and J are TRBV9 and TRBJ2-1, with 11 bases that match TRBD2. After removal of 3 bases from V and 9 bases from J, the junction contained 8 bases not matched to a gene. Germline loops: CDR1 SGDLS, CDR2 YYNGEE. The length of the CDR3 is 15 residues. The CDR3 DNA follows: TGTGCCAGCAGCGCCCTAGCGGGAGGAGGGGCTGAGCAGTTCTTC. It yields the protein CASSALAGGGAEQFF.

This chain uses TRBV20-1 with TRBJ1-2; 8 nucleotides line up with TRBD1. Germline values: CDR1 DFQATT, CDR2 SNEGSKA (reference sequence). Unmatched junction bases numbered 11, after V lost 4 bases and J lost 7 bases. The CDR3 contains 14 residues. CDR3 nucleotide sequence: TGCAGTGCTACCCAGACAGGGGTGGGAATTGGCTACACCTTC. This gives the protein CSATQTGVGIGYTF.

In its sample, this clonotype was seen many times. CDR3 in DNA: TGCAGTGCCCGTGGGATTAGCGGGGCCTACCAAGAGACCCAGTACTTC. It yields the protein CSARGISGAYQETQYF. The V gene is TRBV20-1, the J gene TRBJ2-5; 8 bases map to TRBD2. The CDR3 loop spans 16 amino acids. Per the germline V gene, CDR1 is DFQATT and CDR2 is SNEGSKA (reference sequence). The trim removed 6 bases at V and 0 bases at J, leaving 12 bases unmatched.

There are many counts of this clonotype. The genes are TRBV9 and TRBJ2-3; 9 bases are shared with TRBD2. CDR3 length equals 16 residues. The germline V gene encodes CDR1 SGDLS and CDR2 YYNGEE. Trimming cost V 4 bases and J 5 bases; bases outside gene matches: 11. The CDR3 nucleotides read TGTGCCAGCAGCCCCTTAGCGGGGGCCGGAGGAGATACGCAGTATTTT. This translates into CASSPLAGAGGDTQYF.

In this sample, this clonotype turned up many times. The chain has TRBV4-2 and TRBJ2-1; D remains ambiguous. The V end lost 0 bases, the J end lost 9 bases, and 12 bases lay between the germline ends. There are 14 residues in the CDR3. Looked up from germline, CDR1 is LGHNA and CDR2 is YNFKEQ. CDR3 loop: CASSQDSERAEQFF. In DNA, the CDR3 is TGTGCCAGCAGCCAAGATTCTGAAAGGGCTGAGCAGTTCTTC.

This sequence joins TRBV27 and TRBJ2-3; D might be TRBD1 or TRBD2, each matching 5 bases. V lost 6 bases and J lost 5, with 12 bases in between. The CDR3 is 13 residues long. Germline lookup yields CDR1 MNHEY and CDR2 SMNVEV (reference sequence). The CDR3 DNA is TGTGCCAGCAGACGGGACCCCCTAGATACGCAGTATTTT. Translation: CASRRDPLDTQYF.

This rearrangement joins TRBV19 to TRBJ2-7; D perhaps matches TRBD1 (5 bases). V gave up 5 bases and J gave up 5 bases, with 13 bases separating them. The CDR3 is 13 residues long. Germline CDR1 is LNHDA and CDR2 is SQIVND (reference sequence). CDR3 amino acids: CASSRSEGDEQYF. CDR3 nucleotides: TGTGCCAGTAGTCGATCGGAAGGGGACGAGCAGTACTTC.

This clonotype has at least ten counts. The chain joins TRBV3-1 to TRBJ2-1; weak D call: TRBD2 (6 bases). The CDR3 is 16 amino acids. Germline V gives CDR1 LGHDT, CDR2 YNNKEL (reference sequence). The ends were cut back, 0 bases at V and 3 bases at J, with 12 bases in the middle. This chain's CDR3 is CASSQDWRVHYNEQFF. Here the CDR3 DNA reads TGTGCCAGCAGCCAAGATTGGAGGGTCCACTACAATGAGCAGTTCTTC.

The chain links TRBV14 to TRBJ2-5; no reliable D call. There are 16 residues in the CDR3. V gave up 0 bases and J gave up 5 bases, with 16 bases separating them. CDR1 is SGHDN and CDR2 is FVKESK in the germline V gene. This CDR3 reads CASSQDRLVDGETQYF. In DNA, the CDR3 is TGTGCCAGCAGCCAAGATCGGCTAGTCGATGGGGAGACCCAGTACTTC.

This clonotype was recorded at least ten times. The chain employs TRBV12-3 or TRBV12-4 and TRBJ1-1; TRBD1 is a possible D gene (5 bases). This CDR3 region has 11 residues. V lost 5 bases and J 11 bases, leaving 12 bases between the germline ends. Here the CDR3 DNA reads TGTGCCAGCAGTGAGGGGACTTGGGCTTTCTTT. It translates to CASSEGTWAFF.

This clonotype came up many times. The V and J genes are TRBV20-1 and TRBJ2-7, with TRBD2 as a possible D gene (5 bases). Germline V gene data show CDR1 as DFQATT and CDR2 as SNEGSKA (reference sequence). CDR3 length: 14 amino acids. V gave up 0 bases and J gave up 6 bases, with 15 bases separating them. CDR3 sequence: CSARELEGPGEQYF. CDR3 coding DNA: TGCAGTGCTAGAGAACTTGAGGGCCCCGGCGAGCAGTACTTC.

This clonotype was detected ten times or more. The chain employs TRBV28 and TRBJ2-1; TRBD2 is a possible D gene (6 bases). V lost 1 base, J lost 1 base, and 11 bases lay in between. Germline lookup yields CDR1 MDHEN and CDR2 SYDVKM. The length of the CDR3 is 16 residues. In nucleotides, the CDR3 is TGTGCCAGCAGTTTATACGCGGGAATTTCCTACAATGAGCAGTTCTTC. Encoded protein: CASSLYAGISYNEQFF. Based on the CDR3 plus reference TRBV28 and TRBJ2-1, the full variable domain is DVKVTQSSRYLVKRTGEKVFLECVQDMDHENMFWYRQDPGLGLRLIYFSYDVKMKEKGDIPEGYSVSREKKERFSLILESASTNQTSMYLCASSLYAGISYNEQFFGPGTRLTVL.

The chain combines TRBV6-1 with TRBJ1-3; D may be TRBD1 (6 bases). V lost 0 bases, J lost 3 bases, and 12 bases lay in between. The CDR3 is made up of 16 amino acids. Germline values: CDR1 MNHNS, CDR2 SASEGT. For the CDR3, the DNA is TGTGCCAGCAGTGAAGCAGGGGGTGTAGGTGGAAACACCATATATTTT. Amino acid sequence: CASSEAGGVGGNTIYF.

The chain carries TRBV2 and TRBJ2-1; 7 nucleotides align to TRBD1. This CDR3 comprises 13 residues. The germline gives CDR1 SNHLY, CDR2 FYNNEI. The V segment lost 5 bases and the J segment 7 bases; nucleotides outside the gene matches: 5. Here the CDR3 DNA reads TGTGCCAGCAGTAAACACAGGGGAAATGAGCAGTTCTTC. Translation: CASSKHRGNEQFF.